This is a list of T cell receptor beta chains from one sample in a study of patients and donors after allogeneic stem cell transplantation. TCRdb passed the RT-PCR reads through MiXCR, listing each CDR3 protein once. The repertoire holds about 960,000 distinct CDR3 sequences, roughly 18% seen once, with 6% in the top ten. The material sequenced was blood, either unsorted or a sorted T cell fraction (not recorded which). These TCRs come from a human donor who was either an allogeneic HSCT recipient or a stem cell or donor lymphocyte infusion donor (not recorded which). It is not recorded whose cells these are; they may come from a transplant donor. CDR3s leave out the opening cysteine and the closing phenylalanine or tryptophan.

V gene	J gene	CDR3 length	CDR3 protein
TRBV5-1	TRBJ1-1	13	ASTPTGKMGTEAF
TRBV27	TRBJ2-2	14	ASSSWRQGNTGELF
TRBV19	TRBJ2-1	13	ASSIQGNYHNEQF
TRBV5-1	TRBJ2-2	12	ASSSGTATGELF
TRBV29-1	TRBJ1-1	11	SVGGQGGTEAF
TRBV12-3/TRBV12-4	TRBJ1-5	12	ASSLTGAARAQH
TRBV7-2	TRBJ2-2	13	ASSPNGLNTGELF
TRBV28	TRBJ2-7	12	ASWGTLSSYEQY
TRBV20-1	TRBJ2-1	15	SARDLTSASAYNEQF
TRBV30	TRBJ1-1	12	AWSSEQVHTEAF
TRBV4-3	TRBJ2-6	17	ASSQNWTSFLSGANVLT
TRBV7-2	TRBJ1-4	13	ASSLGGAINEKLF
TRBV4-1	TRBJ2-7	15	ASSQEGGLVGRYEQY
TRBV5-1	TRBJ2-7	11	ASSLVENYEQY
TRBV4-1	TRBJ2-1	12	ASSHGLRKNEQF
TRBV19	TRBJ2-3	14	ASSLGQRSSTDTQY
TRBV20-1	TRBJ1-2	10	SAAPQLVGYT
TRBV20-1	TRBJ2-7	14	SARELGAGGFDEQY
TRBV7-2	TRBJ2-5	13	ASSLPRLFQETQY
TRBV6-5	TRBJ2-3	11	ASSSTGGDTQY
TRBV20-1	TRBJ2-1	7	SASDEQF
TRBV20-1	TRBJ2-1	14	SARDLGQGRNNEQF
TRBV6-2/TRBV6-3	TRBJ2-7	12	ASSPQDRVYEQY
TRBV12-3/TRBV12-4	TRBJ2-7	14	ASSPHPGQVSYEQY
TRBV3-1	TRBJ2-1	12	ASSQVRTSNEQF
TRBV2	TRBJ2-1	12	ASRGLAGTNEQF
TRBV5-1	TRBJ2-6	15	ASSLAPTSAGANVLT
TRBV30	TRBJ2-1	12	AWSGDSATNEQF
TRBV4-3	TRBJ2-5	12	ASSQYRIQETQY
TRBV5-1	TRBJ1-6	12	ASSAGQINSPLH
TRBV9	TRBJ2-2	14	ASSTRGVSNTGELF
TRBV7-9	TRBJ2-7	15	ASSPRPDRVGVYEQY
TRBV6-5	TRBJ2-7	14	ASSYTGTSGSYEQY
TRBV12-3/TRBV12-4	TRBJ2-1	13	ASTWGRSSYNEQF
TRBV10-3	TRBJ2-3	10	AIGESQDTQY
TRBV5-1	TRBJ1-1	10	ASREGDTEAF
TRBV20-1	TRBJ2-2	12	SAASSSGSRELF
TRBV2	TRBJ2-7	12	ASRDYRSSVEQY
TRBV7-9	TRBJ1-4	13	ASSLEAATNEKLF
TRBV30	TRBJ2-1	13	AWSVARLGGNEQF
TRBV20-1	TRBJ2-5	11	SASRSGQETQY
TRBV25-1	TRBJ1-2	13	ASSENGYRQPDYT
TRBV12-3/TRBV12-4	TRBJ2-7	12	ASSLGARGGEQY
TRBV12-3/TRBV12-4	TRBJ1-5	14	ASSLNPGQGGQPQH
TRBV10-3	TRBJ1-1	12	AISGQPSGTEAF
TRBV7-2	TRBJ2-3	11	ASSPPNVNTQY
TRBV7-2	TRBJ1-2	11	ASSLDVGGGYT
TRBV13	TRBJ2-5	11	ASTHRGLETQY
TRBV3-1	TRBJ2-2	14	ASRAGLALNTGELF